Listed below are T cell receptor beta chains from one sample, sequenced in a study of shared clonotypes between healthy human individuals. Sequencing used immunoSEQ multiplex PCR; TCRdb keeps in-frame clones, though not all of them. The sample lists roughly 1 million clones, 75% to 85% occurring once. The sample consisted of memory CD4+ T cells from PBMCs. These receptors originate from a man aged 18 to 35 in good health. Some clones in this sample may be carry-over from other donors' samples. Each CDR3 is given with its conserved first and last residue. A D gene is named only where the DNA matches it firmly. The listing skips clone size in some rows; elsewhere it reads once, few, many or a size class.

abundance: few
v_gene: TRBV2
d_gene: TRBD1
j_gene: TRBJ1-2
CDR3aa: CASSVTGWDGYTF
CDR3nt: TGTGCCAGCAGTGTGACAGGGTGGGATGGCTACACCTTC

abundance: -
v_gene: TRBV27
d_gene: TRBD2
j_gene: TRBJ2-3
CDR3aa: CASSLPLRRERGDTQYF
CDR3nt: TGTGCCAGCAGTCTCCCGCTCCGGCGGGAGAGAGGGGATACGCAGTATTTT

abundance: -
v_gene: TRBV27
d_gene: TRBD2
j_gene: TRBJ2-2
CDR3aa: CASSRGVGANTGELFF
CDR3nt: TGTGCCAGCAGCCGGGGGGTGGGGGCGAACACCGGGGAGCTGTTTTTT

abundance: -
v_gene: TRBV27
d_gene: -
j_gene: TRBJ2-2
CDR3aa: CASSLMGGLAGELFF
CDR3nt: TGTGCCAGCAGTTTAATGGGGGGCTTGGCCGGGGAGCTGTTTTTT

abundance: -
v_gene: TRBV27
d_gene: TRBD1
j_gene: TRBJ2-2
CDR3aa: CASSLTGANTGELFF
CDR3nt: TGTGCCAGCAGTCTGACAGGGGCTAACACCGGGGAGCTGTTTTTT

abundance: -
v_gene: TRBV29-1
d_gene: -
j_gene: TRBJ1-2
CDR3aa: CSVSEGGYTF
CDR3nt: TGCAGCGTTTCGGAGGGCGGCTACACCTTC

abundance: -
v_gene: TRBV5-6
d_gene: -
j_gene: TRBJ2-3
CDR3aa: CASSFDSDTQYF
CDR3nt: TGTGCCAGCAGCTTCGACTCGGACACGCAGTATTTT

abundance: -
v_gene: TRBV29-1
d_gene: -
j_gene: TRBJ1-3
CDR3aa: CSVEESFGNTIYF
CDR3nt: TGCAGCGTTGAAGAGTCTTTCGGAAACACCATATATTTT

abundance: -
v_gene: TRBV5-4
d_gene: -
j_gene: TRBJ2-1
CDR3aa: CASSLVAGGYNEQFF
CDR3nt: TGTGCCAGCAGCTTGGTTGCTGGGGGTTACAATGAGCAGTTCTTC

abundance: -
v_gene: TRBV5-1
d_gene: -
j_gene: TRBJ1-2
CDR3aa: CASSLQRNYGYTF
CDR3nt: TGCGCCAGCAGCTTGCAGCGGAACTATGGCTACACCTTC

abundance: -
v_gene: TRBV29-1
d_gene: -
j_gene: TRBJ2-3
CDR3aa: CSVGGGSTDTQYF
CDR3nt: TGCAGCGTTGGGGGCGGATCCACAGATACGCAGTATTTT

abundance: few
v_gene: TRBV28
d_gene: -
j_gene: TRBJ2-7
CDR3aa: CASSKPGLTYEQYF
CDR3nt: TGTGCCAGCAGTAAGCCCGGGCTTACCTACGAGCAGTACTTC

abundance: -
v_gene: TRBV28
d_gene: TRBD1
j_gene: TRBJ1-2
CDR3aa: CASSSPGQGVIFGYTF
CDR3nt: TGTGCCAGCAGTTCTCCCGGACAGGGTGTTATCTTCGGCTACACCTTC

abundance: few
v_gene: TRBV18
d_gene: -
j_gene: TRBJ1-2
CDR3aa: CASSPSKGEAYGYTF
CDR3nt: TGTGCCAGCTCACCGAGTAAAGGGGAGGCCTATGGCTACACCTTC

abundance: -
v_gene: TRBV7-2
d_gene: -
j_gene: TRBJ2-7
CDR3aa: CASSGSQREQYF
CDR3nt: TGTGCCAGCAGTGGGTCTCAGAGGGAGCAGTACTTC

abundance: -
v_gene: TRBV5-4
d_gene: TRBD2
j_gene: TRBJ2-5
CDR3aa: CASSLPGTTAETQYF
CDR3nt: TGTGCCAGCAGCCTCCCCGGGACTACCGCAGAGACCCAGTACTTC

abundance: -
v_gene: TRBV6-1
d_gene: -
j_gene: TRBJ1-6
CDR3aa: CASRAQGIDSPLHF
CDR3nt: TGTGCCAGCAGGGCTCAGGGAATAGATTCACCCCTCCACTTT

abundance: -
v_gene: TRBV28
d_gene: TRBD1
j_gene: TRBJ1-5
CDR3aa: CASSFDRETNQPQHF
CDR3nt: TGTGCCAGCAGTTTTGACAGGGAAACAAATCAGCCCCAGCATTTT

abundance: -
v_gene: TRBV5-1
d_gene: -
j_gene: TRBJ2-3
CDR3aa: CASSPGQRDTQYF
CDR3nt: TGCGCCAGCAGCCCGGGTCAGCGGGATACGCAGTATTTT

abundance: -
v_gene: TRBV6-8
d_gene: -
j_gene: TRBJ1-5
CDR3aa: CASSYSSHLNQPQHF
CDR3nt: TGTGCCAGCAGTTACTCGTCACACCTCAATCAGCCCCAGCATTTT

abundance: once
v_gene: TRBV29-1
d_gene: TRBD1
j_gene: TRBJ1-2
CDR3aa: CSAGQGNYGYTF
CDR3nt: TGCAGCGCAGGACAGGGCAACTATGGCTACACCTTC

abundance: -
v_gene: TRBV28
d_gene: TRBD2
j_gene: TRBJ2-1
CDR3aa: CASSLWGGRSSDEQFF
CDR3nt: TGTGCCAGCAGTTTGTGGGGCGGGAGGTCTAGCGATGAGCAGTTCTTC

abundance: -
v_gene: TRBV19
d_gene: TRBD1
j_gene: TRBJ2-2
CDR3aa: CASKTGDRDPGELFF
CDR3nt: TGTGCCAGTAAGACAGGGGACAGGGACCCCGGGGAGCTGTTTTTT

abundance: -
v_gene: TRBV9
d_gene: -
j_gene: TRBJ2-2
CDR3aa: CASSPGPGELFF
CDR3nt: TGTGCCAGCAGCCCGGGACCCGGGGAGCTGTTTTTT

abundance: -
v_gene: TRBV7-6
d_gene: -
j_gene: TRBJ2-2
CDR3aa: CASSQVNTGELFF
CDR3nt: TGTGCCAGCAGCCAGGTTAACACCGGGGAGCTGTTTTTT

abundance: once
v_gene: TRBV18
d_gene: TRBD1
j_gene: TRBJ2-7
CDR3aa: CASSRGGQGAYEQYF
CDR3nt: TGTGCCAGCTCACGCGGGGGACAGGGTGCCTACGAGCAGTACTTC

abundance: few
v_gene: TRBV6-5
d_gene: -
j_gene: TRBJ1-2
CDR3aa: CASSYSSRDGYGYTF
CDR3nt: TGTGCCAGCAGTTACTCGTCCAGGGATGGCTATGGCTACACCTTC

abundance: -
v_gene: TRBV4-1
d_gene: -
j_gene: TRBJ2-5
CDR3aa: CASSRTPEETQYF
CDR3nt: TGCGCCAGCAGCCGAACCCCGGAAGAGACCCAGTACTTC